This is a list of T cell receptor beta chains from one sample in a study of blood T cell repertoires in COVID-19. Using immunoSEQ multiplex PCR, the repertoire was profiled, and TCRdb retains in-frame clones only, with some absent. In the table there are tens of thousands of clones, 75% to 90% of which are singletons. The sample taken for sequencing was peripheral blood. The receptors derive from a male donor with acute or convalescent COVID-19. Both conserved end residues are part of each CDR3. The D gene is left open where the match is weak. The size of a clone is reported for some rows only, either as once, few or many, or as a class for expanded clones.

clone size,V gene,J gene,D gene,CDR3 DNA,CDR3 protein
.,TRBV7-9,TRBJ1-1,.,TGTGCCAGCAGCTTAGCCAGGGGTACTGAAGCTTTCTTT,CASSLARGTEAFF
.,TRBV6-2/TRBV6-3,TRBJ1-1,.,TGTGCCAGCAGTTACCTCAGGGAAGCTTTCTTT,CASSYLREAFF
once,TRBV4-1,TRBJ1-2,TRBD1,TGCGCCAGCAGCCACGGACAGGGGATCTATGGCTACACCTTC,CASSHGQGIYGYTF
.,TRBV5-1,TRBJ1-1,.,TGCGCCAGCAGCGAAGGAGGGGAGGATGAAGCTTTCTTT,CASSEGGEDEAFF
few,TRBV30,TRBJ2-2,TRBD2,TGTGCCTGGACCCGGGTAGCGGGGGTTCGCACCGGGGAGCTGTTTTTT,CAWTRVAGVRTGELFF
.,TRBV15,TRBJ2-7,.,TGTGCCACCAGCAGGCAGGGCTACGAGCAGTACTTC,CATSRQGYEQYF
.,TRBV18,TRBJ2-2,.,TGTGCCAGCTCACCACGACAGAACACCGGGGAGCTGTTTTTT,CASSPRQNTGELFF
.,TRBV5-1,TRBJ2-1,TRBD2,TGCGCCAGCAGCTTGGAAGAAGGGGCGGGGGGCAATGAGCAGTTCTTC,CASSLEEGAGGNEQFF
.,TRBV3-1/TRBV3-2,TRBJ2-3,.,TGTGCCAGCAGCCTTTCGCGGGGCCCTAGCACAGATACGCAGTATTTT,CASSLSRGPSTDTQYF
few,TRBV4-1,TRBJ2-7,.,TGCGCCAGCAGCCAAACTACAGGGAAATACGAGCAGTACTTC,CASSQTTGKYEQYF
.,TRBV6-1,TRBJ2-3,.,TGTGCCAGCAGTGAACGGTACACAGATACGCAGTATTTT,CASSERYTDTQYF
.,TRBV14,TRBJ2-5,.,TGTGCCAGCAGCCAGCCCAGGGGCTACCAAGAGACCCAGTACTTC,CASSQPRGYQETQYF
.,TRBV7-8,TRBJ2-7,TRBD2,TGTGCCAGCAAATTTCGGGGGGGCAGGGGCGCGCCCTACGAGCAGTACTTC,CASKFRGGRGAPYEQYF
.,TRBV9,TRBJ1-6,TRBD1,TGTGCCAGCAGCGAGGGACAGCAAGGGAATTCACCCCTCCACTTT,CASSEGQQGNSPLHF
once,TRBV2,TRBJ2-1,TRBD2,TGTGCCAGCAGTCCAGAGGGTCGACTAGCGGGGGGTCAGGGCTCGCAGTTCTTC,CASSPEGRLAGGQGSQFF
.,TRBV11-2,TRBJ2-7,TRBD2,TGTGCCAGCAGGCTGGGGGTAGCGGGGGGGTCGAGCCACGAGCAGTACTTC,CASRLGVAGGSSHEQYF
.,TRBV7-9,TRBJ2-6,TRBD1,TGTGCCAGCAGCGATACAGGGGCTGGGGCCAACGTCCTGACTTTC,CASSDTGAGANVLTF
.,TRBV3-1/TRBV3-2,TRBJ1-5,.,TGTGCCAGCAGCCAAGCCCTTGAGCAGCCCCAGCATTTT,CASSQALEQPQHF
.,TRBV6-5,TRBJ2-7,TRBD1,TGTGCCGCACGACGGGACAGGTCCTACGAGCAGTACTTC,CAARRDRSYEQYF
.,TRBV5-1,TRBJ2-1,TRBD2,TGCGCCAGCAGCCCGGGGGGGGCCTCAGGAGAGCAGTTCTTC,CASSPGGASGEQFF
.,TRBV6-1,TRBJ2-2,TRBD1,TGTGCCAGCAGTGAAAGGGCAGGGGGTATCAACACCGGGGAGCTGTTTTTT,CASSERAGGINTGELFF
.,TRBV3-1/TRBV3-2,TRBJ2-5,.,TGTGCCAGCAGCCAAGATCCTGGTGCGGAGACCCAGTACTTC,CASSQDPGAETQYF
once,TRBV30,TRBJ1-1,.,TGTGCCTGGAGCTCTACCGGGACTGAAGCTTTCTTT,CAWSSTGTEAFF
.,TRBV30,TRBJ2-2,TRBD1,TGTGCCTGGAGGGACAGGACGAACACCGGGGAGCTGTTTTTT,CAWRDRTNTGELFF
.,TRBV2,TRBJ2-7,.,TGTGCCAGCAGTCGGTGGCTAGAGGCCTACGAGCAGTACTTC,CASSRWLEAYEQYF
.,TRBV11-2,TRBJ2-3,.,TGTGCCAGCAGCCCTCCCTCTCTAGTAGACACAGATACGCAGTATTTT,CASSPPSLVDTDTQYF
.,TRBV28,TRBJ2-7,TRBD1,TGTGCCAGCAGTTTACTTACTGGGACAGGGGGCGGCGAGCAGTACTTC,CASSLLTGTGGGEQYF
.,TRBV5-1,TRBJ2-3,TRBD2,TGCGCCAGCAGCTTGGAGGGGAGGGGCGATACGCAGTATTTT,CASSLEGRGDTQYF
.,TRBV30,TRBJ1-6,TRBD1,TGTGCCTGGAGTGCCCGACAGGGGACCAATTCACCCCTCCACTTT,CAWSARQGTNSPLHF
.,TRBV7-2,TRBJ2-1,.,TGTGCCAGCGGGGGGGCTTCCTACAATGAGCAGTTCTTC,CASGGASYNEQFF
.,TRBV18,TRBJ2-1,TRBD2,TGTGCCAGCTCACCACGTTCCAGCGGGGGGGCAAATGAGCAGTTCTTC,CASSPRSSGGANEQFF
.,TRBV7-8,TRBJ1-1,.,TGTGCCAGCAGCTTAGGTGGGGGGAGGGACACTGAAGCTTTCTTT,CASSLGGGRDTEAFF
.,TRBV28,TRBJ1-1,.,TGTGCCAGCCGAGGCAGTAACACTGAAGCTTTCTTT,CASRGSNTEAFF
.,TRBV19,TRBJ2-1,.,TGTGCCAGTAGGGCTACAGCGGTAGCCTACAATGAGCAGTTCTTC,CASRATAVAYNEQFF
.,TRBV7-3,TRBJ2-2,TRBD1,TGTGCCAGCAGCTTACGGGGAGGACAGGGGGGCACCGGGGAGCTGTTTTTT,CASSLRGGQGGTGELFF
.,TRBV24-1,TRBJ2-3,.,TGTGCCACCGGGACTGGCATAGATACGCAGTATTTT,CATGTGIDTQYF
.,TRBV30,TRBJ1-6,TRBD1,TGTGCCTGGAGGATCGCAGGGGGTGATAATTCACCCCTCCACTTT,CAWRIAGGDNSPLHF
.,TRBV12-3/TRBV12-4,TRBJ1-5,TRBD1,TGTGCCAGCAGAGGACAGGGTCTTCAGCCCCAGCATTTT,CASRGQGLQPQHF
.,TRBV7-6,TRBJ2-3,.,TGTGCCAGCAGCTCAGGAATTACGCTAGATACGCAGTATTTT,CASSSGITLDTQYF
.,TRBV19,TRBJ2-3,TRBD2,TGTGCCAGTACCGCCGTTCGGACTAGCGGGGGATCCACAGATACGCAGTATTTT,CASTAVRTSGGSTDTQYF
.,TRBV19,TRBJ1-1,.,TGTGCCAGTAGTATAAGACGGGGGGCTGAAGCTTTCTTT,CASSIRRGAEAFF
.,TRBV19,TRBJ2-3,.,TGTGCCAGTAGTATAGCACAGGACATAGGGCGATATTTT,CASSIAQDIGRYF
.,TRBV27,TRBJ2-3,TRBD2,TGTGCCAGCAGCCGCGGGGGGCCGGGTACGCAGTATTTT,CASSRGGPGTQYF
once,TRBV29-1,TRBJ1-1,TRBD1,TGCAGCGTTGAAGGGGCACCGGGACAGGGGCGAAACACTGAAGCTTTCTTT,CSVEGAPGQGRNTEAFF
.,TRBV5-4,TRBJ1-4,.,TGTGCCAGCAGCTTATCCAGGGCAGGTGAAAAACTGTTTTTT,CASSLSRAGEKLFF
.,TRBV3-1/TRBV3-2,TRBJ1-1,.,TGTGCCAGCAGCCAAGATTGGACTTTCGGCACTGAAGCTTTCTTT,CASSQDWTFGTEAFF
.,TRBV6-1,TRBJ1-2,.,TGTGCCAGCAGTGACACAGGGTCCAACTATGGCTACACCTTC,CASSDTGSNYGYTF
.,TRBV9,TRBJ2-2,TRBD2,TGTGCCAGCAGCGCCCGCCCACTCGGACTAGGCAACACCGGGGAGCTGTTTTTT,CASSARPLGLGNTGELFF
few,TRBV4-1,TRBJ2-1,.,TGCGCCAGCAGCCAAGATCGAGCAGGCTGGAACAATGAGCAGTTCTTC,CASSQDRAGWNNEQFF
.,TRBV7-9,TRBJ2-1,TRBD2,TGTGCCAGCAGCACGACGACTAGCGGGGCGTCCTACAATGAGCAGTTCTTC,CASSTTTSGASYNEQFF
.,TRBV30,TRBJ2-1,TRBD1,TGTGCCTGGGCGACAGGGAGCTCCTACAATGAGCAGTTCTTC,CAWATGSSYNEQFF
few,TRBV24-1,TRBJ2-1,TRBD2,TGTGCCACCAGTGATCCCCAGACTAGCGGGGGGCGCAATGAGCAGTTCTTC,CATSDPQTSGGRNEQFF
.,TRBV19,TRBJ2-3,TRBD1,TGTGCCAGTAGTACGGGACAGCCAGCAAATACGCAGTATTTT,CASSTGQPANTQYF
once,TRBV7-9,TRBJ2-1,TRBD1,TGTGCCAGCAGCTCGGATCCAAGACAGGGGGATGAGCAGTTCTTC,CASSSDPRQGDEQFF
few,TRBV30,TRBJ1-4,.,TGTGCCTGGAGTGTACAGAGCAGTGAAAAACTGTTTTTT,CAWSVQSSEKLFF
.,TRBV7-2,TRBJ2-5,TRBD1,TGTGCCAGCAGCCGGGACAGATACCAAGAGACCCAGTACTTC,CASSRDRYQETQYF
.,TRBV2,TRBJ1-5,.,TGTGCCAGCAGTGATGCCCCGGGCAATCAGCCCCAGCATTTT,CASSDAPGNQPQHF
few,TRBV25-1,TRBJ1-6,.,TGTGCCAGCAGTGAATTTGAGGGCCAAATGGCACCCCTCCACTTT,CASSEFEGQMAPLHF
.,TRBV2,TRBJ1-1,.,TGTGCCAGCAGTGTGGACAAGAACACTGAAGCTTTCTTT,CASSVDKNTEAFF
.,TRBV21-1,TRBJ2-3,.,TGTGCCAGCAGCAAACAGGGGGCCCACACAGATACGCAGTATTTT,CASSKQGAHTDTQYF